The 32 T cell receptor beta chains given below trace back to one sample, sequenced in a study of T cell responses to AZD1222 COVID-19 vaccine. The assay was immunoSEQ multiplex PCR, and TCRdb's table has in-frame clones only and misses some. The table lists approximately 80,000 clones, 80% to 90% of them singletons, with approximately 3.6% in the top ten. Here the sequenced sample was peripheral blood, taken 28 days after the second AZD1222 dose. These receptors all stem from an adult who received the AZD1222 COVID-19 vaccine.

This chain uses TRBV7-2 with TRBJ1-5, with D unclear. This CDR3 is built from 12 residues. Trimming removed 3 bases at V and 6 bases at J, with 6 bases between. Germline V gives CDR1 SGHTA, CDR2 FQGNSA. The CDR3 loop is CASSFNSQPQHF. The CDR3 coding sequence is TGTGCCAGCAGCTTCAACAGTCAGCCCCAGCATTTT.

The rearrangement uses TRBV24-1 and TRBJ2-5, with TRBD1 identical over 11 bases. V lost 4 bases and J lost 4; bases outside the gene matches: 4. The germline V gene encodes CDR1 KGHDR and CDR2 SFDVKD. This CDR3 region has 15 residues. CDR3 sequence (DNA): TGTGCCACCAGTGAGGCAGGACAGGGGGCAGAGACCCAGTACTTC. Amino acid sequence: CATSEAGQGAETQYF.

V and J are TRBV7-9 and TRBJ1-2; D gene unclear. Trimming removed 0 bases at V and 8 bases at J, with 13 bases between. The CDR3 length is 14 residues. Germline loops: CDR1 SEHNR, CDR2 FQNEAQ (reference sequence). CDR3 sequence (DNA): TGTGCCAGCAGCTTAGCTACAAGTACACTAGGCTACACCTTC. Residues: CASSLATSTLGYTF.

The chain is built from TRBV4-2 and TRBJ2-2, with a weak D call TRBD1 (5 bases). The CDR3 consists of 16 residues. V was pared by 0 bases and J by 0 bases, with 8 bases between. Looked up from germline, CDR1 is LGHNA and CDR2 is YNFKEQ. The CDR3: CASSQESGSNTGELFF. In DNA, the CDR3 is TGTGCCAGCAGCCAAGAATCAGGGTCGAACACCGGGGAGCTGTTTTTT.

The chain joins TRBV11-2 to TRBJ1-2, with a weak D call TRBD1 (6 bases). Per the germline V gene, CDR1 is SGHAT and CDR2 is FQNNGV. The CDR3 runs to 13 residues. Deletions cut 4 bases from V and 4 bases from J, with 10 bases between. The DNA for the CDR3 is TGTGCCAGCAGCTCAACAGGGCCCTATGGCTACACCTTC. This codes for CASSSTGPYGYTF.

Here the CDR3 reads CAWSVEAYEQYF. For the CDR3, the DNA is TGTGCCTGGAGTGTGGAAGCCTACGAGCAGTACTTC. The chain has TRBV30 and TRBJ2-7, with D uncertain. V was cut by 0 bases and J by 2 bases, with 5 bases left in between. The CDR3 extends over 12 amino acids. Germline V gene lookup returns CDR1 GTSNPN and CDR2 SVGIG (reference sequence).

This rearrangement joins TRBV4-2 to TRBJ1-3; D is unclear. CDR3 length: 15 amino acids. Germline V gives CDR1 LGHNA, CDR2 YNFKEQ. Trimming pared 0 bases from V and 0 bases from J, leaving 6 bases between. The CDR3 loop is CASSQDRPSGNTIYF. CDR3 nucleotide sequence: TGTGCCAGCAGCCAAGATCGCCCCTCTGGAAACACCATATATTTT.

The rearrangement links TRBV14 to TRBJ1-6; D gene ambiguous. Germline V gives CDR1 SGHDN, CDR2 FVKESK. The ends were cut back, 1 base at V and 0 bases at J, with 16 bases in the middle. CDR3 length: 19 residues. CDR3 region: CASSQVGQSPSSYNSPLHF. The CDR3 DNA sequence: TGTGCCAGCAGCCAAGTCGGCCAGAGCCCAAGCTCCTATAATTCACCCCTCCACTTT.

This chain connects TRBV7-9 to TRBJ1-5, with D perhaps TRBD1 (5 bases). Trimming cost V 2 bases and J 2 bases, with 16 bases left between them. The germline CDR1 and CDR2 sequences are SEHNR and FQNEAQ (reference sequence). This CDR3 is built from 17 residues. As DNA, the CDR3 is TGTGCCAGCAGCTTATACCCGGGTAGGGGAGGCAATCAGCCCCAGCATTTT. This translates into CASSLYPGRGGNQPQHF.

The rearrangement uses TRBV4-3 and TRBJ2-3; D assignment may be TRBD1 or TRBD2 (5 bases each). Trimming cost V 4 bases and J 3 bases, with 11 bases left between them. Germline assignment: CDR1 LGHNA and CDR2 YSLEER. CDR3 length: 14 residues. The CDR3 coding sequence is TGCGCCAGCAGCCCGGGACCGGGGACAGATACGCAGTATTTT. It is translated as CASSPGPGTDTQYF.

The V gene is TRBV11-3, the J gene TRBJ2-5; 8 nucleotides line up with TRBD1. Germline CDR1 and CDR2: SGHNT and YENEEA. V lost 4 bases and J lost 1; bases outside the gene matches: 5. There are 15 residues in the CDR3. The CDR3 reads CASSWGTGAQETQYF. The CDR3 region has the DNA TGTGCCAGCAGCTGGGGGACAGGCGCCCAAGAGACCCAGTACTTC.

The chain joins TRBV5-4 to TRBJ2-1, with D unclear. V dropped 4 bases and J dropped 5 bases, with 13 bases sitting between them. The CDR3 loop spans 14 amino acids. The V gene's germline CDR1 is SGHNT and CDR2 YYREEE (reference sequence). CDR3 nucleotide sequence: TGTGCCAGCAGCGCCATGGGCCTCGACAATGAGCAGTTCTTC. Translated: CASSAMGLDNEQFF.

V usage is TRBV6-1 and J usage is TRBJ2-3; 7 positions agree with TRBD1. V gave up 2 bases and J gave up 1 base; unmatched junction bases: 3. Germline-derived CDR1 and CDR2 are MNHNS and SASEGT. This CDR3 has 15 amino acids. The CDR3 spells CASSEIQGGTDTQYF. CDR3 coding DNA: TGTGCCAGCAGTGAAATCCAGGGGGGCACAGATACGCAGTATTTT.

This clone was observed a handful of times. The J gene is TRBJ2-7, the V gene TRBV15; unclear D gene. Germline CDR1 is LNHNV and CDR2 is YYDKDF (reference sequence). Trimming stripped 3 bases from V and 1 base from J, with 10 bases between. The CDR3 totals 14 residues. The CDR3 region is CATSRSGPSYEQYF. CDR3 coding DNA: TGTGCCACCAGCAGGTCCGGACCTTCCTACGAGCAGTACTTC. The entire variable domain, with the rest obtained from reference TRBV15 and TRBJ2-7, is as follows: DAMVIQNPRYQVTQFGKPVTLSCSQTLNHNVMYWYQQKSSQAPKLLFHYYDKDFNNEADTPDNFQSRRPNTSFCFLDIRSPGLGDTAMYLCATSRSGPSYEQYFGPGTRLTVT.

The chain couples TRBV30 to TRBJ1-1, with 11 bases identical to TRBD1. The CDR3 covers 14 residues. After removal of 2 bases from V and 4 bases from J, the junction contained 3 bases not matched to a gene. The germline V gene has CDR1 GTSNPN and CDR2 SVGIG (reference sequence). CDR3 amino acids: CAWSKGTGGTEAFF. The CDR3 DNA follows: TGTGCCTGGAGTAAGGGGACAGGGGGCACTGAAGCTTTCTTT.

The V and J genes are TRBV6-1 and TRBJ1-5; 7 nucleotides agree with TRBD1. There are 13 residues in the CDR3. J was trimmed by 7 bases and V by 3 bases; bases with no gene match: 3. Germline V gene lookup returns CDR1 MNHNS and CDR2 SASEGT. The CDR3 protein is CASSDRGEQPQHF. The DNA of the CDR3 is TGTGCCAGCAGTGACAGGGGGGAACAGCCCCAGCATTTT.

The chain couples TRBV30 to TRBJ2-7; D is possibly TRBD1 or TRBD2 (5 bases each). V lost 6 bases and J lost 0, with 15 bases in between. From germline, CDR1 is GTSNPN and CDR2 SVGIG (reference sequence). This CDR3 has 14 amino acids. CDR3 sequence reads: CACDSTGPSYEQYF. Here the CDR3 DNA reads TGTGCCTGTGATTCCACGGGGCCCTCCTACGAGCAGTACTTC.

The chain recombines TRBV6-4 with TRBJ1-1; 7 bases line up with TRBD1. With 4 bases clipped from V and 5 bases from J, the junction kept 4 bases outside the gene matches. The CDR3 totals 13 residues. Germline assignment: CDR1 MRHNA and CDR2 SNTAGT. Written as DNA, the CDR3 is TGTGCCAGCAGTGCCGCGACAGGGACTGAAGCTTTCTTT. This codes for CASSAATGTEAFF.

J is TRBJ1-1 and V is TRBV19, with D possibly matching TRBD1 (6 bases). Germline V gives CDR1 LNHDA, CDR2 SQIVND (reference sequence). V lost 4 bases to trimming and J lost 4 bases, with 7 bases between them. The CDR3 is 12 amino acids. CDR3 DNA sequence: TGTGCCAGTAGTAACAGGGTCACTGAAGCTTTCTTT. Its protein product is CASSNRVTEAFF. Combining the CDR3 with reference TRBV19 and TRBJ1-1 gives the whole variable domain DGGITQSPKYLFRKEGQNVTLSCEQNLNHDAMYWYRQDPGQGLRLIYYSQIVNDFQKGDIAEGYSVSREKKESFPLTVTSAQKNPTAFYLCASSNRVTEAFFGQGTRLTVV.

CDR3 DNA: TGTGCCAGCAGGGGGACAGGGGGTAACTATGGCTACACCTTC. Encoded protein: CASRGTGGNYGYTF. The V and J genes are TRBV28 and TRBJ1-2, with 11 bases identical to TRBD1. Trimming removed 6 bases from V and 1 base from J; junction bases left unmatched: 1. Germline V gene lookup returns CDR1 MDHEN and CDR2 SYDVKM. The CDR3 contains 14 residues.

In nucleotides, the CDR3 is TGTGCCAGCAGAGGCGACAGGGCGGGCAATCAGCCCCAGCATTTT. The encoded protein is CASRGDRAGNQPQHF. V is TRBV2 and J is TRBJ1-5; 7 bases map to TRBD1. Germline values: CDR1 SNHLY, CDR2 FYNNEI. This CDR3 is 15 amino acids long. V was pared by 6 bases and J by 2 bases, with 7 bases of the junction left unmatched. Filled out from reference TRBV2 and TRBJ1-5, the complete variable domain reads EPEVTQTPSHQVTQMGQEVILRCVPISNHLYFYWYRQILGQKVEFLVSFYNNEISEKSEIFDDQFSVERPDGSNFTLKIRSTKLEDSAMYFCASRGDRAGNQPQHFGDGTRLSIL.

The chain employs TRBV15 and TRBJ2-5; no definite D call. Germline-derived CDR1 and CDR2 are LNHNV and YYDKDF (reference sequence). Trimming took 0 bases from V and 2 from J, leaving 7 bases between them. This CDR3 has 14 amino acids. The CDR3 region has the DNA TGTGCCACCAGCAGAGATAAAGCTCAAGAGACCCAGTACTTC. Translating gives CATSRDKAQETQYF.

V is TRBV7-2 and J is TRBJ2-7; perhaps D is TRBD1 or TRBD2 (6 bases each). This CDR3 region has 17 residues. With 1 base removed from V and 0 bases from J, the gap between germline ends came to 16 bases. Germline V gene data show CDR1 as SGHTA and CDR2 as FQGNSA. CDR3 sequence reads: CASSLDKVGGSSYEQYF. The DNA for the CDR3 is TGTGCCAGCAGCTTAGATAAAGTAGGGGGGAGCTCCTACGAGCAGTACTTC.

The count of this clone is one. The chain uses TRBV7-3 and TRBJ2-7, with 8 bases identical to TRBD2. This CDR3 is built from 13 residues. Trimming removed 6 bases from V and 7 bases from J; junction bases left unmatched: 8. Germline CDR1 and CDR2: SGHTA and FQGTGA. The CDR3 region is CASRASGSKEQYF. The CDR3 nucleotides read TGTGCCAGCAGGGCCAGCGGGAGTAAAGAGCAGTACTTC.

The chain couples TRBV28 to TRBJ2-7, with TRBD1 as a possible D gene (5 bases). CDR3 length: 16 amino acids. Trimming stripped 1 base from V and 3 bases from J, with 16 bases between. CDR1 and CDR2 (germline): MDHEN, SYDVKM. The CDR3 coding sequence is TGTGCCAGCAGTTTATCTTTCCCCAAGGGGTTCTACGAGCAGTACTTC. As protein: CASSLSFPKGFYEQYF.

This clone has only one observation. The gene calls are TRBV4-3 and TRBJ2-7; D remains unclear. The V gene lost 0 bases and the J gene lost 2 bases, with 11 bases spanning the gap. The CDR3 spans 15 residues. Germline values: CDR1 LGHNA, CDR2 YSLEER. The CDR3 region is CASSQDFSAAYEQYF. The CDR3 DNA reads TGCGCCAGCAGCCAAGACTTCTCCGCGGCCTACGAGCAGTACTTC.

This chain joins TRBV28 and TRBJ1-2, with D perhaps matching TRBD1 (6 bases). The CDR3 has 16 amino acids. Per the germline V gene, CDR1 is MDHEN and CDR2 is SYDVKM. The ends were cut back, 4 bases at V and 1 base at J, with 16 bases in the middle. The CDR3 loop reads CASSYPGQRFNYGYTF. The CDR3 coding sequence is TGTGCCAGCAGTTACCCAGGACAGAGATTTAACTATGGCTACACCTTC.

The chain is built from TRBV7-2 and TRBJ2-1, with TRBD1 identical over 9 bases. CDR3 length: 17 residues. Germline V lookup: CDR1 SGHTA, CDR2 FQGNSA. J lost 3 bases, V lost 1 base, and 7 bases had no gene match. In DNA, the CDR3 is TGTGCCAGCAGCTTAGTGGGGACAGGGAGTAACTACAATGAGCAGTTCTTC. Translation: CASSLVGTGSNYNEQFF. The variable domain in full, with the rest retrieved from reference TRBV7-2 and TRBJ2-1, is GAGVSQSPSNKVTEKGKDVELRCDPISGHTALYWYRQSLGQGLEFLIYFQGNSAPDKSGLPSDRFSAERTGGSVSTLTIQRTQQEDSAVYLCASSLVGTGSNYNEQFFGPGTRLTVL.

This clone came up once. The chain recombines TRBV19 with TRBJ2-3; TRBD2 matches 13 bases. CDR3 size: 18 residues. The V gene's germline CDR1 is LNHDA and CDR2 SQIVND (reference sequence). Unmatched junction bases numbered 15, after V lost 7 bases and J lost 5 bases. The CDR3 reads CASTIRRLAGGSGDTQYF. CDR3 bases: TGTGCCAGTACCATCAGGAGACTAGCGGGAGGAAGTGGAGATACGCAGTATTTT. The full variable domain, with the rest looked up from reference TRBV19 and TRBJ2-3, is DGGITQSPKYLFRKEGQNVTLSCEQNLNHDAMYWYRQDPGQGLRLIYYSQIVNDFQKGDIAEGYSVSREKKESFPLTVTSAQKNPTAFYLCASTIRRLAGGSGDTQYFGPGTRLTVL.

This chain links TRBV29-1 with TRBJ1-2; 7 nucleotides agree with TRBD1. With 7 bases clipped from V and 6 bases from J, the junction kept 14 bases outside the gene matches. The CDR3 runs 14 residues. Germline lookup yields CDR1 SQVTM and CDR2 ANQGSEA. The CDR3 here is CSATGAGIRDGYTF. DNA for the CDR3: TGCAGCGCCACAGGGGCGGGGATCAGAGATGGCTACACCTTC.

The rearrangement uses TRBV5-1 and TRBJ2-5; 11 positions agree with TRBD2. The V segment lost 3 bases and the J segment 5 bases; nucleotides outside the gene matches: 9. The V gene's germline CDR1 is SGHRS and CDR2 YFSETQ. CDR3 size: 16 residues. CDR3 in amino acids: CASSSPSGGTSETQYF. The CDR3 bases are TGCGCCAGCAGCTCCCCTAGCGGGGGGACTTCGGAGACCCAGTACTTC.

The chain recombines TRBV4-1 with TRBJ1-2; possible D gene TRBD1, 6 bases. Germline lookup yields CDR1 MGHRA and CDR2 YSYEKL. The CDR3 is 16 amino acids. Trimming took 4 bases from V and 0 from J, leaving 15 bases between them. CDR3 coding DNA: TGCGCCAGCAGCCTCGGGGGGACACTAACTAACTATGGCTACACCTTC. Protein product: CASSLGGTLTNYGYTF.